One sample yielded the 20 T cell receptor beta chains listed below, sequenced in a study of cytomegalovirus exposure and HLA in healthy donors. Primers included in the PCR were 60 Vbeta and 13 Jbeta primers. Assay: immunoSEQ multiplex PCR; the TCRdb copy retains only in-frame clones and omits some. The listing contains tens of thousands of clones. Sequencing was carried out using PBMCs. The origin of the receptors is a man aged 50 to 59 in good health and CMV-seronegative.

The chain uses TRBV20-1 and TRBJ2-3; TRBD1 is a possible D gene (5 bases). Germline lookup yields CDR1 DFQATT and CDR2 SNEGSKA (reference sequence). Trimming stripped 6 bases from V and 8 bases from J, with 12 bases between. CDR3 length equals 11 residues. CDR3 DNA sequence: TGCAGTGCCGGACCAGGGCCTACGCAGTATTTT. Residues: CSAGPGPTQYF.

The chain employs TRBV4-1 and TRBJ1-4; D unresolved. This CDR3 region has 15 residues. The germline V gene encodes CDR1 MGHRA and CDR2 YSYEKL. V gave up 1 base and J gave up 0 bases, with 6 bases separating them. CDR3 region: CASSQGHATNEKLFF. In DNA form, the CDR3 reads TGCGCCAGCAGCCAAGGGCATGCAACTAATGAAAAACTGTTTTTT.

V usage is TRBV10-1 and J usage is TRBJ1-6; TRBD1 is a possible D gene (6 bases). Trimming took off 2 bases at V and 4 bases at J, with 6 bases between the two ends. The V gene's germline CDR1 is WNHNN and CDR2 SYGVQD (reference sequence). The CDR3 runs to 14 residues. DNA of the CDR3: TGCGCCAGCAGTGAGGGACAGTATAATTCACCCCTCCACTTT. This translates into CASSEGQYNSPLHF.

The rearrangement joins TRBV2 to TRBJ1-6; D possibly corresponds to TRBD1 (6 bases). Germline CDR1 reads SNHLY; CDR2 reads FYNNEI. This CDR3 has 14 amino acids. Trimming removed 4 bases from V and 4 bases from J, with 8 bases in between. The CDR3 DNA follows: TGTGCCAGCAGTGTAGGACAGTATAATTCACCCCTCCACTTT. Translation: CASSVGQYNSPLHF.

The chain recombines TRBV10-3 with TRBJ1-2; unclear D gene. Trimming removed 10 bases from V and 0 bases from J, with 15 bases in between. The CDR3 length is 14 residues. CDR1 and CDR2 from the germline V gene are ENHRY and SYGVKD. This CDR3 reads CATKTTTTNYGYTF. The DNA for the CDR3 is TGTGCCACAAAAACAACCACGACTAACTATGGCTACACCTTC.

The rearrangement uses TRBV5-1 and TRBJ1-1; D gene uncertain. This CDR3 has 15 residues. V lost 4 bases and J lost 0, with 13 bases in between. The germline CDR1 and CDR2 sequences are SGHRS and YFSETQ. CDR3 loop: CASSPKTTMNTEAFF. The CDR3 DNA reads as TGCGCCAGCAGCCCAAAAACAACTATGAACACTGAAGCTTTCTTT.

The V gene is TRBV6-6, the J gene TRBJ1-1; 9 bases agree with TRBD1. This CDR3 has 12 residues. The V gene's germline CDR1 is MNHNY and CDR2 SVGAGI (reference sequence). J gave up 10 bases and V 9 bases, and 9 bases lay outside the gene matches. The CDR3 protein is CASPDRGFRAFF. DNA of the CDR3: TGTGCCAGTCCGGACAGGGGTTTTCGAGCTTTCTTT.

This sequence joins TRBV5-5 and TRBJ2-2; no firm D call. The CDR3 length is 14 residues. The V and J ends lost 2 bases and 3 bases respectively, with 8 bases between them. The germline gives CDR1 SGHKS, CDR2 YYEKEE (reference sequence). CDR3 sequence reads: CASSFNTYTGELFF. DNA of the CDR3: TGTGCCAGCAGCTTTAACACCTACACCGGGGAGCTGTTTTTT.

The chain joins TRBV7-8 to TRBJ1-4; D remains unclear. Germline lookup yields CDR1 SGHVS and CDR2 FQNEAQ. Trimming removed 2 bases from V and 8 bases from J, with 18 bases in between. This CDR3 has 16 amino acids. As DNA, the CDR3 is TGTGCCAGCAGCTTACGGTCGAGGGCAAGCGGGGAAAAACTGTTTTTT. Its protein is CASSLRSRASGEKLFF.

The chain combines TRBV18 with TRBJ2-1; 13 bases fit TRBD2. The germline V gene encodes CDR1 KGHSH and CDR2 LQKENI. The CDR3 spans 17 residues. After removal of 2 bases from V and 12 bases from J, the junction contained 13 bases not matched to a gene. The CDR3 sequence is CASSPGRLAGGPGGQFF. CDR3 sequence (DNA): TGTGCCAGCTCACCAGGCCGACTAGCGGGGGGCCCCGGGGGGCAGTTCTTC. The variable domain in full, completed from reference TRBV18 and TRBJ2-1, reads NAGVMQNPRHLVRRRGQEARLRCSPMKGHSHVYWYRQLPEEGLKFMVYLQKENIIDESGMPKERFSAEFPKEGPSILRIQQVVRGDSAAYFCASSPGRLAGGPGGQFFGPGTRLTVL.

V usage is TRBV11-2 and J usage is TRBJ2-7; TRBD2 agrees at 8 bases. The CDR3 contains 15 residues. Germline CDR1 is SGHAT and CDR2 is FQNNGV. V lost 0 bases to trimming and J lost 4 bases; unmatched junction nucleotides: 5. The CDR3 DNA reads TGTGCCAGCAGCTTAGAGGCAGGGACTAGATACGAGCAGTACTTC. It yields the protein CASSLEAGTRYEQYF.

The rearrangement joins TRBV7-3 to TRBJ2-3; 7 bases agree with TRBD2. The germline V gene encodes CDR1 SGHTA and CDR2 FQGTGA. V shed 4 bases, J shed 2 bases, and the junction held 0 bases outside the gene matches. The CDR3 is 13 residues long. CDR3 in DNA: TGTGCCAGCAGCTGGGACTACACAGATACGCAGTATTTT. The encoded protein is CASSWDYTDTQYF.

The chain is built from TRBV7-3 and TRBJ2-7; 9 bases match TRBD1. The CDR3 totals 15 residues. Unmatched junction bases numbered 10, after V lost 3 bases and J lost 7 bases. Germline-derived CDR1 and CDR2 are SGHTA and FQGTGA. Here the CDR3 DNA reads TGTGCCAGCAGCTTCTCCGGGACAGGGATGAGGGAGCAGTACTTC. Translating gives CASSFSGTGMREQYF. The entire variable domain, with the rest obtained from reference TRBV7-3 and TRBJ2-7, is as follows: GAGVSQTPSNKVTEKGKYVELRCDPISGHTALYWYRQSLGQGPEFLIYFQGTGAADDSGLPNDRFFAVRPEGSVSTLKIQRTERGDSAVYLCASSFSGTGMREQYFGPGTRLTVT.

The rearrangement links TRBV28 to TRBJ1-2; the D gene is possibly TRBD1 (6 bases). From germline, CDR1 is MDHEN and CDR2 SYDVKM. The CDR3 covers 12 residues. V was clipped by 5 bases and J by 6 bases, with 10 bases between them. The CDR3 is CASSATGHGYTF. CDR3 DNA sequence: TGTGCCAGCAGTGCCACAGGGCATGGCTACACCTTC.

The chain recombines TRBV29-1 with TRBJ1-4; D remains unclear. Germline CDR1 SQVTM, CDR2 ANQGSEA. Trimming cost V 1 base and J 5 bases, with 8 bases left between them. This CDR3 is 13 amino acids long. In DNA, the CDR3 is TGCAGCGTTGAAGGGACTGAGAATGAAAAACTGTTTTTT. The encoded protein is CSVEGTENEKLFF.

The chain links TRBV4-3 to TRBJ2-4; the D gene is possibly TRBD1 (5 bases). The germline V gene encodes CDR1 LGHNA and CDR2 YSLEER. Trimming removed 0 bases at V and 0 bases at J, with 9 bases between. The CDR3 spans 16 residues. This chain's CDR3 is CASSQETGIAKNIQYF. As DNA, the CDR3 is TGCGCCAGCAGCCAAGAAACAGGCATAGCCAAAAACATTCAGTACTTC.

The chain combines TRBV25-1 with TRBJ1-5; D remains unclear. The CDR3 totals 14 residues. Per germline, CDR1 MGHDK and CDR2 SYGVNS. Between the trimmed V and J ends, which lost 1 base and 0 bases, there was a span of 4 bases. The CDR3 sequence is CASSESRSNQPQHF. The CDR3 region has the DNA TGTGCCAGCAGTGAATCCCGTAGCAATCAGCCCCAGCATTTT.

The V call is TRBV19, the J call TRBJ2-7, with TRBD1 matching over 9 bases. V was pared by 4 bases and J by 4 bases, with 2 bases of the junction left unmatched. CDR3 size: 13 residues. Germline CDR1 is LNHDA and CDR2 is SQIVND (reference sequence). This CDR3 is CASSTGQGYEQYF. The CDR3 nucleotides are TGTGCCAGTAGTACCGGACAGGGGTACGAGCAGTACTTC. The entire variable domain, with the rest obtained from reference TRBV19 and TRBJ2-7, is as follows: DGGITQSPKYLFRKEGQNVTLSCEQNLNHDAMYWYRQDPGQGLRLIYYSQIVNDFQKGDIAEGYSVSREKKESFPLTVTSAQKNPTAFYLCASSTGQGYEQYFGPGTRLTVT.

The chain uses TRBV12-1 and TRBJ1-2. TRBV12-1 is given as a pseudogene. The CDR3 totals 11 residues. The CDR3 reads CASSFELGYTF. The CDR3 nucleotides are TGTGCCAGCAGCTTTGAACTTGGCTACACCTTC.

The CDR3 DNA follows: TGTGCCAGCAGTTTGACAGGGGACTCTCATGAGCAGTACTTC. Protein: CASSLTGDSHEQYF. The V call is TRBV28, the J call TRBJ2-7; the match to TRBD1 covers 8 bases. Looked up from germline, CDR1 is MDHEN and CDR2 is SYDVKM. This CDR3 contains 14 residues. V was pared by 3 bases and J by 7 bases, with 8 bases of the junction left unmatched.